The entry that follows covers one T cell receptor (beta chain) sequence. Its antigen is unidentified. PCR amplification relied on 60 Vbeta primers (plus 13 Jbeta primers). Using immunoSEQ multiplex PCR, the repertoire was profiled, and TCRdb retains in-frame clones only, with some absent. The data contain under 200,000 clones, under 85% of them singletons. This specimen comes from a study of cytomegalovirus exposure and HLA in healthy donors. Study outcomes and limitations: Likely technical artifact: a cluster of highly shared sequence variants. Among TCR beta chains, those listed as cytomegalovirus-associated numbered 164. Later analysis identified a missense DCLRE1C variant that was linked to TCR beta V- and J-gene trimming. V segments that were indistinguishable, TRBV6-2 and TRBV6-3 among them, were omitted from analysis.

J lost 2 bases, V lost 3 bases, and 3 bases had no gene match. This CDR3 region has 14 residues. CDR1 is SGHKS and CDR2 is YYEKEE in the germline V gene (reference sequence). This sequence joins TRBV5-5 and TRBJ2-7; 9 bases are shared with TRBD1. Material for sequencing was PBMCs. The receptor comes from a woman in her thirties in good health and CMV-seronegative. The CDR3 nucleotides read TGTGCCAGCAGCTGGAGGGACAGGGCCTACGAGCAGTACTTC. It translates to CASSWRDRAYEQYF.